This T cell receptor beta chain is drawn from a study of beta chain features in type 1 diabetes. Study-level points and caveats: More deletions and fewer insertions at VDJ junctions were seen in type 1 diabetes patients. Across all four CD4+ subsets, people with type 1 diabetes showed modestly shorter TCRB CDR3s. In comparison with healthy donors, patients had naive, central memory and Treg TCRB repertoires that appeared more similar.

Isolation of CD4+ naive, central memory, regulatory and stem cell-like memory cells was achieved by sorting via CD45RO/CCR7/CD25/CD127/CD95/CD27. Sorting gave populations that all exceeded 95% purity. The whole isolated RNA underwent reverse transcription, so sequencing captured expressed TCRB transcripts. Using immunoSEQ multiplex PCR, the repertoire was profiled, and TCRdb retains in-frame clones only, with some absent. Of around 280,000 clones in the sample, about 15% were seen once. Regarding this clone: Its antigen is unknown.

CDR1 is SGHRS and CDR2 is YFSETQ in the germline V gene. The CDR3 contains 16 residues. Unmatched junction bases numbered 5, after V lost 0 bases and J lost 4 bases. The V call is TRBV5-1, the J call TRBJ2-1, with 9 bases matching TRBD2. This clonotype was obtained from a man younger than 35 with type 1 diabetes. The sample comprised naive CD4+ T cells from blood. DNA for the CDR3: TGCGCCAGCAGCTTGGCCACAGCGGGGGGTTACAATGAGCAGTTCTTC. It is translated as CASSLATAGGYNEQFF.